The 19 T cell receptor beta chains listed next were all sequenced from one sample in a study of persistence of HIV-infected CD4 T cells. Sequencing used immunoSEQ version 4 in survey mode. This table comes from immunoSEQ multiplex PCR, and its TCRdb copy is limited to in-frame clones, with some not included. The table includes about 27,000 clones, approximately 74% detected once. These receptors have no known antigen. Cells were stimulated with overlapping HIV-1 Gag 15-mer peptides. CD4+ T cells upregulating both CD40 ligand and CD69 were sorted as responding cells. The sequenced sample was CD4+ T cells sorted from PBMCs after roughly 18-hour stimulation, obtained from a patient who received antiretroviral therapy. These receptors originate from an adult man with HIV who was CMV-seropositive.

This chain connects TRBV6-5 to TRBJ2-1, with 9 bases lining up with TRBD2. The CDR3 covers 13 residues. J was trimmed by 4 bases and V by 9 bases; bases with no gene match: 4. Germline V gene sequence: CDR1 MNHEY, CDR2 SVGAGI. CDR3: CASLAGKYNEQFF. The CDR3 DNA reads TGTGCCAGTCTAGCGGGGAAGTACAATGAGCAGTTCTTC.

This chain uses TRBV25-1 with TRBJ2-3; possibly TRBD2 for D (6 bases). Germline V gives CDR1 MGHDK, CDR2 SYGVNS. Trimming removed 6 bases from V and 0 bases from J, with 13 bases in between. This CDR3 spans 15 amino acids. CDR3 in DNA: TGTGCCAGCAGGGGACTTAAGAAAAGCACAGATACGCAGTATTTT. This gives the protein CASRGLKKSTDTQYF.

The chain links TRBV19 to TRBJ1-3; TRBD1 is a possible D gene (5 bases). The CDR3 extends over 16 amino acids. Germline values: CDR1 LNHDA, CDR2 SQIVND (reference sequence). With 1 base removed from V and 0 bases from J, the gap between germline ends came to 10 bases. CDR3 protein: CASSIGGLSSGNTIYF. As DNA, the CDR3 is TGTGCCAGTAGTATAGGGGGACTGAGCTCTGGAAACACCATATATTTT.

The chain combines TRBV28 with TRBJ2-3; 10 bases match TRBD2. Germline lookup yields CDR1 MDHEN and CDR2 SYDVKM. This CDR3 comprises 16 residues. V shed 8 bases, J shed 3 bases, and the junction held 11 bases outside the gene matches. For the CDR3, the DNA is TGTGCCAGCTATCTAGCGGGGGTTTCAGGGACAGATACGCAGTATTTT. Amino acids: CASYLAGVSGTDTQYF.

The DNA of the CDR3 is TGCGCCAGCAGCTCCGTCCCGGGACAGGGTAACTATGGCTACACCTTC. Residues: CASSSVPGQGNYGYTF. The chain uses TRBV5-1 and TRBJ1-2; 9 bases align to TRBD1. The germline V gene encodes CDR1 SGHRS and CDR2 YFSETQ. The CDR3 extends over 16 amino acids. V gave up 3 bases and J gave up 1 base; unmatched junction bases: 7. The full variable domain, its missing parts supplied by reference TRBV5-1 and TRBJ1-2, is KAGVTQTPRYLIKTRGQQVTLSCSPISGHRSVSWYQQTPGQGLQFLFEYFSETQRNKGNFPGRFSGRQFSNSRSEMNVSTLELGDSALYLCASSSVPGQGNYGYTFGSGTRLTVV.

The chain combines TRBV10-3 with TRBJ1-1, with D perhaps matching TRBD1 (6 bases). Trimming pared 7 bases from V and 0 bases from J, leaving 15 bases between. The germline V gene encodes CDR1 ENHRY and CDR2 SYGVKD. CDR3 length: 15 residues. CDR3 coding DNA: TGTGCCATCAAATCAGACAGGAGCATGAACACTGAAGCTTTCTTT. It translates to CAIKSDRSMNTEAFF.

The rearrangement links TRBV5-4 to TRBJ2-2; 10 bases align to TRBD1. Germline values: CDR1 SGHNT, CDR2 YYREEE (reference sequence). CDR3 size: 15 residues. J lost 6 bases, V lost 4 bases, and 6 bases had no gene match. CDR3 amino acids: CASSRRQGAAGELFF. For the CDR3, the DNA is TGTGCCAGCAGCAGGAGACAGGGGGCCGCCGGGGAGCTGTTTTTT.

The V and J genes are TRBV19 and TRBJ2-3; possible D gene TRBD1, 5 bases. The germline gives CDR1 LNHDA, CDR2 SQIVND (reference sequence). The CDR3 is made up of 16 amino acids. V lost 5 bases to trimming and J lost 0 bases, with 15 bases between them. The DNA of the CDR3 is TGTGCCAGTAGTCGGTTCCAGGACACTAGCACAGATACGCAGTATTTT. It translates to CASSRFQDTSTDTQYF.

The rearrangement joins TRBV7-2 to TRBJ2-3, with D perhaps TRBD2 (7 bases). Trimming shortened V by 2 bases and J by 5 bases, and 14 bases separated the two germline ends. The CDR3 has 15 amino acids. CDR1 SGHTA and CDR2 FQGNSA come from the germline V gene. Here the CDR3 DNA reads TGTGCCAGCAGCTTAATCGGGGGGCTACGAGATACGCAGTATTTT. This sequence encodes CASSLIGGLRDTQYF.

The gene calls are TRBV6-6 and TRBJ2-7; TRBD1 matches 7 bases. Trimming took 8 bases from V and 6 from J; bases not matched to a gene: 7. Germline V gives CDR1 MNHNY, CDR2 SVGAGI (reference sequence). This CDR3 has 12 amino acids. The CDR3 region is CASGQRGLEQYF. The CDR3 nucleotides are TGTGCCAGCGGGCAGAGGGGGCTCGAGCAGTACTTC.

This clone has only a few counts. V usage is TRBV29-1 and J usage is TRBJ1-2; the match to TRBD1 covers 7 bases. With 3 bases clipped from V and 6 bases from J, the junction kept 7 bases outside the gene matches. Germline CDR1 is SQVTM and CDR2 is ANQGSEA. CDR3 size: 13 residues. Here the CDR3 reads CSVEPTGDDGYTF. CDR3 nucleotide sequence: TGCAGCGTTGAGCCAACAGGGGATGATGGCTACACCTTC.

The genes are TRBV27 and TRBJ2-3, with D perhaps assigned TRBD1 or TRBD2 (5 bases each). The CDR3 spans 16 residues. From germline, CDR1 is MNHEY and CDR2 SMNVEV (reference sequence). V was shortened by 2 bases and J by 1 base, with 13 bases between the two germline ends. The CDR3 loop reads CASSLTGRGGTDTQYF. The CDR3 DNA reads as TGTGCCAGCAGTTTAACGGGTAGAGGGGGCACAGATACGCAGTATTTT.

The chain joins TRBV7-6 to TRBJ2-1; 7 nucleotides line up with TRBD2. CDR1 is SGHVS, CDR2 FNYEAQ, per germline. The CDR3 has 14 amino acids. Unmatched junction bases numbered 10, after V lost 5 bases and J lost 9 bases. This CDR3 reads CASSVREGRREQFF. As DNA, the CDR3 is TGTGCCAGCAGCGTCAGGGAGGGTAGGCGTGAGCAGTTCTTC.

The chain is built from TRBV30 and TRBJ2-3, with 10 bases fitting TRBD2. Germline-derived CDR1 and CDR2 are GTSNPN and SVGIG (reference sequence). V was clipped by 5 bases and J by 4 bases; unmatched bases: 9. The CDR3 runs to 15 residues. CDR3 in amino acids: CAWVDQRGGADTQYF. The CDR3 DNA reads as TGTGCCTGGGTCGACCAGCGGGGGGGCGCAGATACGCAGTATTTT.

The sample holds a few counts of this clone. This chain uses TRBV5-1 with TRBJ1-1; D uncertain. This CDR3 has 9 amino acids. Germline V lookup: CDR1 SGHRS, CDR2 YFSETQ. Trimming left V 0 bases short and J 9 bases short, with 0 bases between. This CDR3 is CASSLEAFF. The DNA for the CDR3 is TGCGCCAGCAGCTTGGAAGCTTTCTTT.

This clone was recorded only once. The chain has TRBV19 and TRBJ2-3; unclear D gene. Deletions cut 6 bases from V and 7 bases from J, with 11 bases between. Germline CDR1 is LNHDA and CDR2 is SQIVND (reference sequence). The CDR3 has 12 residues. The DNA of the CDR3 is TGTGCCAGTAGCCCATCGCCATATACGCAGTATTTT. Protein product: CASSPSPYTQYF.

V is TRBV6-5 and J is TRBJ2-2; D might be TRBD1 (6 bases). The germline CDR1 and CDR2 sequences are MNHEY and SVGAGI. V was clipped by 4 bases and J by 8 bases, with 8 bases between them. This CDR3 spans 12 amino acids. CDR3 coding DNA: TGTGCCAGCAGTTCGGGGACAGGGGAGCTGTTTTTT. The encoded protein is CASSSGTGELFF.

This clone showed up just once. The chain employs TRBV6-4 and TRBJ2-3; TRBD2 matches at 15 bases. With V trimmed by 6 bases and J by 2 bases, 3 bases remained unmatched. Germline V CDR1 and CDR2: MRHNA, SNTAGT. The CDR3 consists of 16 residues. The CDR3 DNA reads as TGTGCCAGCAGCAGGACTAGCGGGGGGGCCACAGATACGCAGTATTTT. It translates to CASSRTSGGATDTQYF.

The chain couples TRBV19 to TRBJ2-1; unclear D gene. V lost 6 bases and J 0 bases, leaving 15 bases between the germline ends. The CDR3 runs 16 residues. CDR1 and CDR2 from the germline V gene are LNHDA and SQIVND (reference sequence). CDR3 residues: CASSPSVLRSYNEQFF. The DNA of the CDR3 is TGTGCCAGTAGCCCCTCGGTACTGCGCTCCTACAATGAGCAGTTCTTC.